These T cell receptor beta chains were read from a single sample in a study of response to subunit inactivated influenza vaccine. TCRdb re-called the RT-PCR reads through MiXCR, storing one row per CDR3 protein. The profile covers fewer than 600,000 distinct CDR3 sequences, with 7.2% appearing a single time and roughly 13% taken by the ten largest. The sample here was PBMCs from blood, taken around 25 months after vaccination. The source is a man in his fifties or sixties who received an inactivated influenza vaccine. The CDR3 runs from the conserved cysteine through the conserved F or W. The order of the fields is CDR3 length, clone size, V gene, J gene, D gene, CDR3 protein, CDR3 DNA. A D gene is named only where the DNA matches it firmly. Size values are once, few and many counts, or a class for expanded clones, and some rows have none.

CDR3 length: 15
clone size: once
V gene: TRBV4-2
J gene: TRBJ2-7
D gene: -
CDR3 protein: CASSHTTIIGSEQYF
CDR3 DNA: TGTGCCAGCAGCCATACCACTATTATCGGCTCCGAGCAGTACTTC

CDR3 length: 12
clone size: many
V gene: TRBV20-1
J gene: TRBJ2-1
D gene: TRBD1
CDR3 protein: CSVPDRGIEQFF
CDR3 DNA: TGCAGTGTCCCGGACAGGGGGATCGAGCAGTTCTTC

CDR3 length: 14
clone size: few
V gene: TRBV20-1
J gene: TRBJ1-2
D gene: -
CDR3 protein: CSARRPGDNYGYTF
CDR3 DNA: TGCAGTGCTAGGCGCCCCGGGGATAACTATGGCTACACCTTC

CDR3 length: 16
clone size: many
V gene: TRBV11-2
J gene: TRBJ2-7
D gene: -
CDR3 protein: CASSLLHRPPTYEQYF
CDR3 DNA: TGTGCCAGCAGCTTACTCCACAGGCCCCCCACCTACGAGCAGTACTTC

CDR3 length: 13
clone size: -
V gene: TRBV20-1
J gene: TRBJ2-1
D gene: -
CDR3 protein: CSAGVRVHNEQFF
CDR3 DNA: TGCAGTGCGGGAGTGCGGGTACACAATGAGCAGTTCTTC

CDR3 length: 13
clone size: few
V gene: TRBV7-2
J gene: TRBJ2-5
D gene: TRBD1
CDR3 protein: CASSLGDREPQYF
CDR3 DNA: TGTGCCAGCAGCTTAGGGGACAGGGAGCCCCAGTACTTC

CDR3 length: 18
clone size: many
V gene: TRBV15
J gene: TRBJ2-1
D gene: TRBD2
CDR3 protein: CATSRGIGRTSGRNEQFF
CDR3 DNA: TGTGCCACCAGCAGAGGAATTGGCAGGACTAGCGGGAGGAATGAGCAGTTCTTC

CDR3 length: 15
clone size: many
V gene: TRBV28
J gene: TRBJ1-6
D gene: TRBD1
CDR3 protein: CASSLFGTENSPLHF
CDR3 DNA: TGTGCCAGCAGTTTATTTGGGACAGAGAATTCACCCCTCCACTTT

CDR3 length: 15
clone size: -
V gene: TRBV20-1
J gene: TRBJ2-5
D gene: -
CDR3 protein: CSAPIRTGGEETQYF
CDR3 DNA: TGCAGTGCTCCGATCCGGACCGGCGGAGAAGAGACCCAGTACTTC

CDR3 length: 15
clone size: -
V gene: TRBV4-3
J gene: TRBJ1-5
D gene: -
CDR3 protein: CASSQDRSSNQPQHF
CDR3 DNA: TGCGCCAGCAGCCAAGATCGTAGCAGCAATCAGCCCCAGCATTTT

CDR3 length: 16
clone size: few
V gene: TRBV24-1
J gene: TRBJ2-1
D gene: -
CDR3 protein: CATSDSTASSYNEQFF
CDR3 DNA: TGTGCCACCAGTGACTCGACTGCAAGCTCCTACAATGAGCAGTTCTTC

CDR3 length: 13
clone size: many
V gene: TRBV7-2
J gene: TRBJ2-1
D gene: -
CDR3 protein: CASSLVLNNEQFF
CDR3 DNA: TGTGCCAGCAGCTTAGTTTTAAACAATGAGCAGTTCTTC

CDR3 length: 13
clone size: -
V gene: TRBV6-1
J gene: TRBJ2-5
D gene: -
CDR3 protein: CASSERDRETQYF
CDR3 DNA: TGTGCCAGCAGTGAGAGGGACCGGGAGACCCAGTACTTC

CDR3 length: 15
clone size: -
V gene: TRBV5-1
J gene: TRBJ2-1
D gene: -
CDR3 protein: CASSLVGERYNEQFF
CDR3 DNA: TGCGCCAGCAGCTTGGTGGGGGAGCGGTACAATGAGCAGTTCTTC

CDR3 length: 13
clone size: -
V gene: TRBV28
J gene: TRBJ2-7
D gene: -
CDR3 protein: CASNREFSYEQYF
CDR3 DNA: TGTGCCAGCAACCGGGAGTTCTCCTACGAGCAGTACTTC

CDR3 length: 14
clone size: few
V gene: TRBV12-3/TRBV12-4
J gene: TRBJ1-1
D gene: -
CDR3 protein: CASSLRRGNTEAFF
CDR3 DNA: TGTGCCAGCAGTTTAAGGCGGGGGAACACTGAAGCTTTCTTT

CDR3 length: 12
clone size: -
V gene: TRBV29-1
J gene: TRBJ2-7
D gene: -
CDR3 protein: CSGVGGNYEQYF
CDR3 DNA: TGCAGCGGTGTCGGCGGGAACTACGAGCAGTACTTC

CDR3 length: 13
clone size: -
V gene: TRBV7-2
J gene: TRBJ1-6
D gene: -
CDR3 protein: CASSLEVSSPLHF
CDR3 DNA: TGTGCCAGCAGCTTAGAAGTGTCCTCACCCCTCCACTTT

CDR3 length: 14
clone size: many
V gene: TRBV12-3/TRBV12-4
J gene: TRBJ1-4
D gene: TRBD1
CDR3 protein: CASRETGPNEKLFF
CDR3 DNA: TGTGCCAGCAGGGAGACAGGGCCCAACGAAAAACTGTTTTTT

CDR3 length: 13
clone size: few
V gene: TRBV29-1
J gene: TRBJ1-1
D gene: -
CDR3 protein: CSVEGALRTEAFF
CDR3 DNA: TGCAGCGTTGAAGGGGCGTTGAGGACTGAAGCTTTCTTT

CDR3 length: 16
clone size: -
V gene: TRBV7-8
J gene: TRBJ1-5
D gene: TRBD1
CDR3 protein: CASSSWTGESNQPQHF
CDR3 DNA: TGTGCCAGCAGCTCTTGGACAGGGGAAAGCAATCAGCCCCAGCATTTT

CDR3 length: 13
clone size: -
V gene: TRBV20-1
J gene: TRBJ2-3
D gene: TRBD2
CDR3 protein: CSAQTSGTDTQYF
CDR3 DNA: TGCAGTGCTCAAACTAGCGGCACAGATACGCAGTATTTT

CDR3 length: 11
clone size: many
V gene: TRBV29-1
J gene: TRBJ2-5
D gene: -
CDR3 protein: CSGRSGETQYF
CDR3 DNA: TGCAGCGGTAGAAGTGGAGAGACCCAGTACTTC

CDR3 length: 15
clone size: -
V gene: TRBV20-1
J gene: TRBJ2-3
D gene: -
CDR3 protein: CSAQATTDRTDTQYF
CDR3 DNA: TGCAGTGCCCAAGCGACTACTGATCGGACAGATACGCAGTATTTT

CDR3 length: 18
clone size: -
V gene: TRBV10-3
J gene: TRBJ2-2
D gene: -
CDR3 protein: CAISESRLDYRNTGELFF
CDR3 DNA: TGTGCCATCAGTGAGTCAAGACTGGACTACCGGAACACCGGGGAGCTGTTTTTT

CDR3 length: 15
clone size: few
V gene: TRBV6-2/TRBV6-3
J gene: TRBJ1-2
D gene: -
CDR3 protein: CASSYLIVGTYGYTF
CDR3 DNA: TGTGCCAGCAGTTACCTAATAGTCGGGACATATGGCTACACCTTC

CDR3 length: 14
clone size: many
V gene: TRBV20-1
J gene: TRBJ2-1
D gene: -
CDR3 protein: CSVRGSGGSGKQFF
CDR3 DNA: TGCAGTGTCAGGGGCAGCGGCGGGAGTGGTAAACAGTTCTTC

CDR3 length: 13
clone size: few
V gene: TRBV20-1
J gene: TRBJ1-1
D gene: -
CDR3 protein: CSARGHINTEAFF
CDR3 DNA: TGCAGTGCTAGGGGACACATAAACACTGAAGCTTTCTTT

CDR3 length: 18
clone size: few
V gene: TRBV12-3/TRBV12-4
J gene: TRBJ2-5
D gene: TRBD2
CDR3 protein: CASSLVRGTSGGSETQYF
CDR3 DNA: TGTGCCAGCAGTTTAGTGAGGGGGACTAGCGGGGGTTCGGAGACCCAGTACTTC

CDR3 length: 13
clone size: many
V gene: TRBV29-1
J gene: TRBJ1-2
D gene: -
CDR3 protein: CSVEGDAGYGYTF
CDR3 DNA: TGCAGCGTTGAAGGGGACGCTGGCTATGGCTACACCTTC

CDR3 length: 13
clone size: few
V gene: TRBV11-3
J gene: TRBJ2-4
D gene: -
CDR3 protein: CASSLEATGIQYF
CDR3 DNA: TGTGCCAGCAGCTTAGAAGCGACTGGGATTCAGTACTTC

CDR3 length: 13
clone size: many
V gene: TRBV11-2
J gene: TRBJ2-5
D gene: -
CDR3 protein: CASSFGAQETQYF
CDR3 DNA: TGTGCCAGCAGCTTTGGGGCACAAGAGACCCAGTACTTC

CDR3 length: 13
clone size: many
V gene: TRBV3-1
J gene: TRBJ2-1
D gene: TRBD1
CDR3 protein: CASSPTGNNEQFF
CDR3 DNA: TGTGCCAGCAGCCCGACAGGGAACAATGAGCAGTTCTTC

CDR3 length: 17
clone size: many
V gene: TRBV14
J gene: TRBJ2-1
D gene: TRBD1
CDR3 protein: CASSQENGQGTYNEQFF
CDR3 DNA: TGTGCCAGCAGCCAGGAGAACGGACAGGGAACCTACAATGAGCAGTTCTTC

CDR3 length: 13
clone size: -
V gene: TRBV24-1
J gene: TRBJ2-7
D gene: -
CDR3 protein: CATSDDLGGEQYF
CDR3 DNA: TGTGCCACCAGTGATGACCTTGGCGGCGAGCAGTACTTC

CDR3 length: 17
clone size: many
V gene: TRBV4-1
J gene: TRBJ2-1
D gene: TRBD2
CDR3 protein: CASSQLAGGRSYNEQFF
CDR3 DNA: TGCGCCAGCAGCCAACTAGCGGGGGGTCGGTCCTACAATGAGCAGTTCTTC

CDR3 length: 16
clone size: -
V gene: TRBV15
J gene: TRBJ2-1
D gene: -
CDR3 protein: CATSRPTGFSYNEQFF
CDR3 DNA: TGTGCCACCAGCAGACCTACAGGATTCTCCTACAATGAGCAGTTCTTC

CDR3 length: 12
clone size: -
V gene: TRBV20-1
J gene: TRBJ2-1
D gene: TRBD2
CDR3 protein: CSASTRGDEQFF
CDR3 DNA: TGCAGTGCTAGTACCCGGGGGGATGAGCAGTTCTTC

CDR3 length: 16
clone size: -
V gene: TRBV6-1
J gene: TRBJ1-1
D gene: -
CDR3 protein: CASRPHGYEENTEAFF
CDR3 DNA: TGTGCCAGCAGACCCCACGGGTATGAGGAGAACACTGAAGCTTTCTTT

CDR3 length: 16
clone size: many
V gene: TRBV6-5
J gene: TRBJ1-5
D gene: TRBD1
CDR3 protein: CASSYSGQGAYQPQHF
CDR3 DNA: TGTGCCAGCAGTTACTCGGGACAGGGGGCCTATCAGCCCCAGCATTTT

CDR3 length: 14
clone size: many
V gene: TRBV20-1
J gene: TRBJ2-5
D gene: TRBD2
CDR3 protein: CSAPGAGDRETQYF
CDR3 DNA: TGCAGTGCGCCCGGGGCGGGAGATAGGGAGACCCAGTACTTC

CDR3 length: 14
clone size: -
V gene: TRBV5-1
J gene: TRBJ2-5
D gene: TRBD1
CDR3 protein: CASSLGTGGETQNF
CDR3 DNA: TGCGCCAGCAGCCTCGGGACAGGAGGTGAGACCCAGAACTTC

CDR3 length: 17
clone size: -
V gene: TRBV15
J gene: TRBJ2-5
D gene: TRBD2
CDR3 protein: CATSRALAAKYQETQYF
CDR3 DNA: TGTGCCACCAGCAGAGCCCTAGCGGCGAAGTACCAAGAGACCCAGTACTTC

CDR3 length: 14
clone size: -
V gene: TRBV20-1
J gene: TRBJ1-1
D gene: -
CDR3 protein: CSARDPGGYTEAFF
CDR3 DNA: TGCAGTGCTAGAGATCCCGGGGGCTACACTGAAGCTTTCTTT

CDR3 length: 12
clone size: many
V gene: TRBV12-3/TRBV12-4
J gene: TRBJ2-3
D gene: -
CDR3 protein: CASTLGTSTQYF
CDR3 DNA: TGTGCCAGCACCCTAGGAACAAGCACGCAGTATTTT

CDR3 length: 11
clone size: -
V gene: TRBV6-5
J gene: TRBJ2-3
D gene: -
CDR3 protein: CASSYADTQYF
CDR3 DNA: TGTGCCAGCAGTTACGCAGATACGCAGTATTTT

CDR3 length: 12
clone size: -
V gene: TRBV20-1
J gene: TRBJ2-3
D gene: -
CDR3 protein: CSADGLTDTQYF
CDR3 DNA: TGCAGTGCGGACGGACTCACAGATACGCAGTATTTT

CDR3 length: 15
clone size: few
V gene: TRBV6-1
J gene: TRBJ1-2
D gene: -
CDR3 protein: CATTAEVAGSYGYTF
CDR3 DNA: TGTGCCACCACCGCCGAGGTCGCGGGATCCTATGGCTACACCTTC

CDR3 length: 15
clone size: few
V gene: TRBV7-2
J gene: TRBJ2-7
D gene: -
CDR3 protein: CASSPWGGNPYEQYF
CDR3 DNA: TGTGCCAGCAGTCCCTGGGGCGGGAACCCCTACGAGCAGTACTTC

CDR3 length: 13
clone size: few
V gene: TRBV7-9
J gene: TRBJ1-4
D gene: -
CDR3 protein: CASSLPGEEKLFF
CDR3 DNA: TGTGCCAGCAGCTTACCAGGGGAAGAAAAACTGTTTTTT